This entry describes one T cell receptor (beta chain). The record originates from a study of blood T cell repertoires in COVID-19. Turning to the study itself: Researchers got acute and convalescent COVID-19 samples from the United States, Italy and Spain.

J was trimmed by 0 bases and V by 4 bases; bases with no gene match: 4. This CDR3 spans 15 amino acids. Germline V CDR1 and CDR2: SGHRS, YFSETQ. Assay: immunoSEQ multiplex PCR; the TCRdb copy retains only in-frame clones and omits some. Here the sample spans approximately 140,000 clones, approximately 84% being singletons. The specimen sequenced was peripheral blood. This clonotype originated in a man in his 70s with acute or convalescent COVID-19. V and J are TRBV5-1 and TRBJ1-3; 7 bases align to TRBD1. As DNA, the CDR3 is TGCGCCAGCAGCAAGGACAGGAACTCTGGAAACACCATATATTTT. It yields the protein CASSKDRNSGNTIYF.